This is a list of T cell receptor beta chains from one sample in a study of T cells after yellow fever vaccination. TCRdb reanalysed the 5' RACE reads using MiXCR and keeps one entry per CDR3 protein. The sample lists about 500,000 distinct CDR3 sequences, about 17% occurring once. Source: PBMCs, taken 5 days after the first yellow fever vaccination. The receptors were gathered from a man aged 18 to 29 who received the YFV17D yellow fever vaccine. Both conserved end residues are part of each CDR3. The D gene is left open where the match is weak. Expanded clones get a size class; other rows say once, few or many, or leave the size out.

CDR3 DNA: TGTGCCACCCTCGCGGCGATCCAGAGACCGAACACCGGGGAGCTGTTTTTT; CDR3 protein: CATLAAIQRPNTGELFF; J gene: TRBJ2-2; D gene: -; V gene: TRBV7-2; clone size: -
CDR3 DNA: TGCAGCGTTGCTGCAGGGGGGGGTAGCACAGATACGCAGTATTTT; CDR3 protein: CSVAAGGGSTDTQYF; J gene: TRBJ2-3; D gene: -; V gene: TRBV29-1; clone size: -
CDR3 DNA: TGCGCCAGCAGCCAAGGAGACTCGAACACTGAAGCTTTCTTT; CDR3 protein: CASSQGDSNTEAFF; J gene: TRBJ1-1; D gene: -; V gene: TRBV4-1; clone size: few
CDR3 DNA: TGCGCCAGCAGCCAAGATGACACCCGCTTCCCTAATGAAAAACTGTTTTTT; CDR3 protein: CASSQDDTRFPNEKLFF; J gene: TRBJ1-4; D gene: -; V gene: TRBV4-3; clone size: few
CDR3 DNA: TGCGCCAGCAGCTTGGTTGGGGCAGGAGTTAACTATGGCTACACCTTC; CDR3 protein: CASSLVGAGVNYGYTF; J gene: TRBJ1-2; D gene: -; V gene: TRBV5-1; clone size: -
CDR3 DNA: TGCGCCAGCAGCCAGATAGCGGGAATACAAGAGACCCAGTACTTC; CDR3 protein: CASSQIAGIQETQYF; J gene: TRBJ2-5; D gene: TRBD2; V gene: TRBV5-1; clone size: -
CDR3 DNA: TGTGCCAGCAGCAACAGGGATCAAGAGACCCAGTACTTC; CDR3 protein: CASSNRDQETQYF; J gene: TRBJ2-5; D gene: -; V gene: TRBV9; clone size: -
CDR3 DNA: TGTGCCAGCAGTACAGGGATTGGCACTGAAGCTTTCTTT; CDR3 protein: CASSTGIGTEAFF; J gene: TRBJ1-1; D gene: -; V gene: TRBV6-6; clone size: few
CDR3 DNA: TGCAGCGTGGATGGGACAGATAGCACAGATACGCAGTATTTT; CDR3 protein: CSVDGTDSTDTQYF; J gene: TRBJ2-3; D gene: TRBD1; V gene: TRBV29-1; clone size: -
CDR3 DNA: TGCGCCAGCAGCTTGGGGGACCCGCACACTGAAGCTTTCTTT; CDR3 protein: CASSLGDPHTEAFF; J gene: TRBJ1-1; D gene: -; V gene: TRBV5-1; clone size: -
CDR3 DNA: TGCGCCAGCAGCTTGACACCAGTGGGAGAGACCCAGTACTTC; CDR3 protein: CASSLTPVGETQYF; J gene: TRBJ2-5; D gene: -; V gene: TRBV5-1; clone size: few
CDR3 DNA: TGTGCCAGCAGTTACGTCCAGCGGGCGACCTACGAGCAGTACTTC; CDR3 protein: CASSYVQRATYEQYF; J gene: TRBJ2-7; D gene: -; V gene: TRBV6-5; clone size: -
CDR3 DNA: TGCAGCGCCGCGACCTACCGTTCCTGGGAGCAGTTCTTC; CDR3 protein: CSAATYRSWEQFF; J gene: TRBJ2-1; D gene: -; V gene: TRBV20-1; clone size: few
CDR3 DNA: TGTGCCAGCAGCTCCGGGATCAAAAAAAGCTATGGCTACACCTTC; CDR3 protein: CASSSGIKKSYGYTF; J gene: TRBJ1-2; D gene: -; V gene: TRBV27; clone size: -
CDR3 DNA: TGTGCCACCAGCAGAGATCAGGGCAGGGGAAATGAAAAACTGTTTTTT; CDR3 protein: CATSRDQGRGNEKLFF; J gene: TRBJ1-4; D gene: -; V gene: TRBV15; clone size: few
CDR3 DNA: TGCGCCAGCAGTGAGTCAAAGCGGGGGGCGAACACCGGGGAGCTGTTTTTT; CDR3 protein: CASSESKRGANTGELFF; J gene: TRBJ2-2; D gene: TRBD2; V gene: TRBV10-1; clone size: few
CDR3 DNA: TGTGCCAGCTCTCTCCTAGCGGGGCTCCGTCAAGAGACCCAGTACTTC; CDR3 protein: CASSLLAGLRQETQYF; J gene: TRBJ2-5; D gene: TRBD2; V gene: TRBV18; clone size: -
CDR3 DNA: TGTGCCATCAGTGAGTCTAGCGGATCCTACGAGCAGTACTTC; CDR3 protein: CAISESSGSYEQYF; J gene: TRBJ2-7; D gene: -; V gene: TRBV10-3; clone size: many
CDR3 DNA: TGTGCCAGCAGTGTTTCAGCGGGGGCGCTAGGGGGGTTCAATGAGCAGTTCTTC; CDR3 protein: CASSVSAGALGGFNEQFF; J gene: TRBJ2-1; D gene: TRBD2; V gene: TRBV6-1; clone size: -
CDR3 DNA: TGTGCCAGCAGTTTAGAGGCGGGGCGGGAGCAGTACTTC; CDR3 protein: CASSLEAGREQYF; J gene: TRBJ2-7; D gene: -; V gene: TRBV12-3/TRBV12-4; clone size: few
CDR3 DNA: TGTGCCAGCAGCTCCCGAGCGGGGGCCGGAAATGAGCAGTTCTTC; CDR3 protein: CASSSRAGAGNEQFF; J gene: TRBJ2-1; D gene: TRBD2; V gene: TRBV7-9; clone size: -
CDR3 DNA: TGCGCCAGCAGTGAGCAGGAGCGCCGCGTGCGGTTCTTC; CDR3 protein: CASSEQERRVRFF; J gene: TRBJ2-1; D gene: -; V gene: TRBV10-2; clone size: -
CDR3 DNA: TGTGCCAGCAGCCCTTCCCAGGTTAGACAGCCCCAGCATTTT; CDR3 protein: CASSPSQVRQPQHF; J gene: TRBJ1-5; D gene: -; V gene: TRBV7-2; clone size: -
CDR3 DNA: TGTGCCAGCAGCCCCAGGCGGGGGACTAGCGGGGTCCAGGAGACCCAGTACTTC; CDR3 protein: CASSPRRGTSGVQETQYF; J gene: TRBJ2-5; D gene: TRBD2; V gene: TRBV11-2; clone size: -
CDR3 DNA: TGCGCCAGCAGCTTGTCTGGGGCGAGCTCCTACGAGCAGTACTTC; CDR3 protein: CASSLSGASSYEQYF; J gene: TRBJ2-7; D gene: -; V gene: TRBV5-1; clone size: -
CDR3 DNA: TGTGCCAGCAGCTATAGCGGGGGGGGGACAGATACGCAGTATTTT; CDR3 protein: CASSYSGGGTDTQYF; J gene: TRBJ2-3; D gene: TRBD2; V gene: TRBV7-3; clone size: few
CDR3 DNA: TGCAGCGTCCCAGGGGGCAAGACCTACGAGCAGTACTTC; CDR3 protein: CSVPGGKTYEQYF; J gene: TRBJ2-7; D gene: TRBD1; V gene: TRBV29-1; clone size: -
CDR3 DNA: TGTGCCAGCAGCTTGGGTCGGTTCGGGGCCCGGACGGATGAGCAGTTCTTC; CDR3 protein: CASSLGRFGARTDEQFF; J gene: TRBJ2-1; D gene: -; V gene: TRBV5-5; clone size: -
CDR3 DNA: TGTGCCAGCAGTCCCCCCGGGGGGCCGGGTCAGCCCCAGCATTTT; CDR3 protein: CASSPPGGPGQPQHF; J gene: TRBJ1-5; D gene: -; V gene: TRBV6-1; clone size: few
CDR3 DNA: TGTGCCAGCAGTCCGACAGGGAGGCGCTACGAGCAGTACTTC; CDR3 protein: CASSPTGRRYEQYF; J gene: TRBJ2-7; D gene: -; V gene: TRBV6-1; clone size: -
CDR3 DNA: TGCGCCAGCAGCTTGGGGTGGGGCACAACTAACTATGGCTACACCTTC; CDR3 protein: CASSLGWGTTNYGYTF; J gene: TRBJ1-2; D gene: -; V gene: TRBV5-1; clone size: -